This T cell receptor beta chain was identified in a study of blood T cell repertoires in COVID-19. Study at large: In each case, the material was cDNA or gDNA derived from T cells, B-cell-depleted T cells, or PBMCs.

Individuals aged roughly 18 to 95 years were recruited from roughly 22 US areas. Clinical history reported by participants formed the basis on which cohorts were assigned. Donors in Cohort 3 who had recovered were those with two negative PCRs, healthcare professional clearance, or resolution of their symptoms. Germline CDR1 SGHTA, CDR2 FQGNSA. The CDR3 runs to 14 residues. Trimming took 2 bases from V and 3 from J, leaving 9 bases between them. Libraries were prepared by immunoSEQ multiplex PCR; TCRdb keeps only in-frame clonotypes and omits some of them. The sample lists roughly 250,000 clones, around 84% seen once, with roughly 1.6% in the top ten.

The source of this sequence is a woman between 45 and 65 years old who had recovered from COVID-19. The chain uses TRBV7-2 and TRBJ2-3; the D gene is possibly TRBD1 (5 bases). Sample: PBMCs or T cells enriched from blood (not recorded which). The DNA of the CDR3 is TGTGCCAGCAGCTTACGCAGGGAAACAGATACGCAGTATTTT. This sequence encodes CASSLRRETDTQYF.